Below are 9 T cell receptor beta chains sequenced from a single sample in a study of cytomegalovirus exposure and HLA in healthy donors. The primer mix had 60 Vbeta and 13 Jbeta primers. Assay used: immunoSEQ multiplex PCR; TCRdb lists only in-frame clones, some missing. The table has under 200,000 clones, roughly 85% seen once. The specimen was PBMCs. These TCRs come from a woman between 40 and 55 years old in good health and CMV-seronegative.

The rearrangement joins TRBV7-6 to TRBJ2-5; tentatively, D is TRBD2 (5 bases). Germline V gives CDR1 SGHVS, CDR2 FNYEAQ. This CDR3 has 13 residues. Deletions cut 5 bases from V and 7 bases from J, with 14 bases between. CDR3 region: CASSQPGTGTQYF. The CDR3 region has the DNA TGTGCCAGCAGCCAGCCGGGAACGGGGACCCAGTACTTC. Complete variable domain (other parts from reference TRBV7-6 and TRBJ2-5): GAGVSQSPRYKVTKRGQDVALRCDPISGHVSLYWYRQALGQGPEFLTYFNYEAQQDKSGLPNDRFSAERPEGSISTLTIQRTEQRDSAMYRCASSQPGTGTQYFGPGTRLLVL.

The chain employs TRBV28 and TRBJ2-7; 8 bases are shared with TRBD2. Trimming at V came to 7 bases and at J to 6 bases, leaving 8 bases not matched to a gene. There are 13 residues in the CDR3. Germline V lookup: CDR1 MDHEN, CDR2 SYDVKM. The CDR3 spells CASTPRLASEQYF. CDR3 sequence (DNA): TGTGCCAGCACCCCGCGACTAGCGAGCGAGCAGTACTTC.

This rearrangement joins TRBV30 to TRBJ2-7, with D possibly matching TRBD2 (7 bases). Per the germline V gene, CDR1 is GTSNPN and CDR2 is SVGIG (reference sequence). The length of the CDR3 is 15 residues. Between the trimmed V and J ends, which lost 0 bases and 6 bases, there was a span of 18 bases. As DNA, the CDR3 is TGTGCCTGGAGTGTACAAGGGGGAGGGCCCGTCGAGCAGTACTTC. Translation: CAWSVQGGGPVEQYF.

The rearrangement joins TRBV15 to TRBJ1-1; no reliable D call. CDR3 length: 15 residues. V gave up 1 base and J gave up 0 bases, with 9 bases separating them. The germline V gene encodes CDR1 LNHNV and CDR2 YYDKDF (reference sequence). The CDR3 loop is CATSRGGSMNTEAFF. CDR3 DNA sequence: TGTGCCACCAGCAGAGGAGGCAGCATGAACACTGAAGCTTTCTTT.

J is TRBJ2-3 and V is TRBV18; 8 nucleotides line up with TRBD1. The CDR3 contains 15 residues. CDR1 and CDR2 (germline): KGHSH, LQKENI. Losses at the gene ends were 0 bases for V and 1 base for J; bases not matched to a gene: 0. CDR3 loop: CASSPPGQGTDTQYF. CDR3 nucleotides: TGTGCCAGCTCACCACCGGGACAGGGCACAGATACGCAGTATTTT.

The chain has TRBV7-9 and TRBJ2-1; TRBD1 might be the D (5 bases). The germline CDR1 and CDR2 sequences are SEHNR and FQNEAQ (reference sequence). V lost 6 bases to trimming and J lost 5 bases, with 11 bases between them. The CDR3 contains 13 residues. CDR3 in amino acids: CASSGARDNEQFF. The CDR3, as DNA: TGTGCCAGCAGTGGGGCTAGAGACAATGAGCAGTTCTTC.

Notes on this clone: The junction does not match germline at one end; this may be a read error. V is TRBV7-7 and J is TRBJ2-5; D is possibly TRBD1 (6 bases). This CDR3 has 14 residues. Germline assignment: CDR1 SSHAT and CDR2 FNYEAQ (reference sequence). The DNA for the CDR3 is TGTGCTAGCAGCTTGCATAGGGGGACGGAGGCCCAGTACTTC. Amino acids: CASSLHRGTEAQYF.

The chain is built from TRBV19 and TRBJ2-7; 12 nucleotides agree with TRBD2. V trimming: 10 bases; J trimming: 0 bases; junction bases outside the gene matches: 7. Germline CDR1 is LNHDA and CDR2 is SQIVND (reference sequence). The CDR3 is 15 amino acids. CDR3 nucleotides: TGTGCCACTGCCAAGACTAGCGGGAGCTCCTACGAGCAGTACTTC. Translation: CATAKTSGSSYEQYF.

This clone appeared a few times. The rearrangement joins TRBV19 to TRBJ1-1; 7 positions match TRBD1. Germline V gene sequence: CDR1 LNHDA, CDR2 SQIVND (reference sequence). The CDR3 loop spans 13 amino acids. J gave up 8 bases and V 3 bases, and 6 bases lay outside the gene matches. The CDR3: CASSIGQGGEAFF. CDR3 DNA sequence: TGTGCCAGTAGTATTGGGCAGGGGGGCGAAGCTTTCTTT.